Listed below are T cell receptor beta chains from one sample, sequenced in a study of T cell clusters in autoimmune cytopenias. Using the multiplex PCR reads, TCRdb records one entry per CDR3 protein without DNA. This table lists thousands of distinct CDR3 sequences. Another study also made use of these data, one on T cell repertoires in aging, cancer and after chemotherapy.

The sequencing sample was made of peripheral blood. Receptor source: a human donor in good health. Both conserved end residues are part of each CDR3. The order of the fields is CDR3 protein, clone size, J gene, V gene. A clone size is listed for some rows: how often the clone was seen (once, few, many), or a class if it is expanded.

CSVGDRISSTDTQYF	medium-sized	TRBJ2-3	TRBV20-1
CASSALSGNSIYF	-	TRBJ1-3	TRBV5-5
CASSYNSNNEQFF	large	TRBJ2-1	TRBV6-5
CASSFVAGGTDTQYF	-	TRBJ2-3	TRBV12-3/TRBV12-4
CASSPPGQSNEKLFF	medium-sized	TRBJ1-4	TRBV6-5
CASSQDSGLRFAEAFF	-	TRBJ1-1	TRBV4-2
CASSYPAVEGPFYGYTF	medium-sized	TRBJ1-2	TRBV6-2/TRBV6-3
CASSLVRGKYNEQFF	medium-sized	TRBJ2-1	TRBV7-9
CSASHPNQPEKLFF	medium-sized	TRBJ1-4	TRBV20-1
CATSELTGENTDTQYF	medium-sized	TRBJ2-3	TRBV24-1
CATIILRTAGNQPQHF	medium-sized	TRBJ1-5	TRBV6-1
CASSLSGTGVYGYTF	medium-sized	TRBJ1-2	TRBV5-1
CSVVQGAQGYTF	-	TRBJ1-2	TRBV29-1
CASSLWGEGNQPQHF	medium-sized	TRBJ1-5	TRBV7-2
CASSFTGAVGETQYF	medium-sized	TRBJ2-5	TRBV5-6
CASRSTQGARAEAFF	-	TRBJ1-1	TRBV7-9
CASSVAPLQEEKLFF	medium-sized	TRBJ1-4	TRBV7-6
CASSYSTGFVNTIYF	medium-sized	TRBJ1-3	TRBV5-4
CASSPTGDTGELFF	medium-sized	TRBJ2-2	TRBV6-4
CASSGLAGDTGELFF	medium-sized	TRBJ2-2	TRBV6-4
CASSPPASGSSYEQYF	medium-sized	TRBJ2-7	TRBV18
CAITGRGRGNTIYF	-	TRBJ1-3	TRBV28
CSARDLASANYGYTF	-	TRBJ1-2	TRBV20-1
CASSLATRGGTEAFF	-	TRBJ1-1	TRBV28
CASSFPGTGNGYTF	medium-sized	TRBJ1-2	TRBV6-6